Sequencing of this T cell receptor (beta chain) was carried out in a study of blood T cell repertoires in COVID-19 (dated by TCRdb to between 2020 and 2021). About the full investigation: Samples covering the acute and convalescent phases of COVID-19 were provided by collaborators in the United States, Italy and Spain. The prospective study material was composed of cDNA or gDNA derived from T cells, B-cell-depleted T cells, or PBMCs. The dataset comprised deeply sampled blood TCRbeta repertoires from subjects exposed to, actively infected with, or recovered from COVID-19. The repertoires were released in a freely available public database intended as a resource for research on the immune response to SARS-CoV-2. The samples were drawn from the first 160 participants of the ongoing ImmuneRACE study and from some 1,300 subjects provided by 6 global collaborators. The sample metadata nearly always contained a de-identified subject ID, COVID-19 status, age in years and sex. Where available, HLA class I and class II types were obtained from metadata supplied by the sample provider rather than from assay-based typing. The paper's findings and limits, for the study overall: The quantity of clinical and demographic metadata differed by source and by participant and was supplied without curation.

The germline V gene provides CDR1 MNHNS and CDR2 SASEGT. At the junction V is shortened by 3 bases and J by 0 bases; bases outside the gene matches: 7. CDR3 length: 17 amino acids, cysteine to phenylalanine. Solely the CDR3 DNA is kept, with 51 bases framed from the first base. Participants in the prospective study were enrolled through a virtual design, were aged roughly 18 to 100 years, and lived in approximately 24 United States geographic areas. In the prospective study, participants were assigned to cohorts based on the clinical history participants reported in a screening survey and a study questionnaire. For ImmuneRACE Cohort 3, a participant was defined as recovered based on two consecutive negative NP/OP PCR tests, clearance by a healthcare professional, or resolution of symptoms. In the prospective study, whole blood, serum and a nasopharyngeal or oropharyngeal swab were collected from each participant by mobile phlebotomists. Prospective study participants could optionally give additional blood draws and questionnaires over a roughly 2-month period. Blood samples from the prospective study were shipped frozen or at room temperature prior to DNA extraction.

The immunoSEQ Assay, a bias-controlled multiplex PCR, was used to amplify TCRbeta CDR3 regions from genomic DNA. In the paper's pipeline: The number of nucleated cells in each sample was estimated by amplification of reference gene primers within the assay. To quantify the absolute abundance of each unique TCRbeta CDR3 rearrangement, sequence reads were collapsed and filtered. For each sample, productive Simpson clonality was calculated as the square root of Simpson's diversity index over productive rearrangements. TCRdb re-hosts the immuneACCESS table, in-frame sequences only. Its copies lack some clones; in the studies checked, an unresolved V gene accounts for under half of them, and the cause for the rest is not known. The V and J calls and the clone size are those of that table, but D and trimming were determined from the DNA. Within this sample are some 170,000 clones, with about 79% of them counted one time only. Roughly 15% of the sample is taken by the ten largest.

Of note for this clone: Its antigen has not been determined. Base qualities are missing; no much larger clone stands one base away.

This sequence originates from a man between 50 and 59 years old who had recovered from COVID-19. The sequenced material came from PBMCs or T cells enriched from blood (not recorded which). The chain uses TRBV6-1 and TRBJ1-4, and 7 bases in between align with TRBD1. The DNA reads as follows: TGTGCCAGCAGTGATGAAGGGGGCAGATCAACTAATGAAAAACTGTTTTTT. Protein translation: CASSDEGGRSTNEKLFF.